This T cell receptor beta chain was captured by sequencing in a study of CD8+ T cells in alopecia areata. Study results and caveats: Compared with mice, patients displayed less clear TCR sharing, possibly for HLA-related reasons.

Noted time point: mouse skin 6 weeks after grafting, around onset of hair loss. Investigators biopsied the skin of recipient mice at grafting and again 3 and 6 weeks later. Germline V gene sequence: CDR1 SGHSN, CDR2 HYEKVE. The CDR3 spans 15 residues. V shed 2 bases, J shed 3 bases, and the junction held 1 base outside the gene matches. Within the sample, this clone is medium-sized. What it binds is unknown. Genes and germline come from the mouse. The DNA ends 4 residues before the CDR3 does, and the rest of the CDR3 is filled in from the germline J gene. RNA was extracted and reverse transcribed into cDNA as the sequencing template. Sequencing used immunoSEQ multiplex PCR; TCRdb keeps in-frame clones, though not all of them. Recorded here are 1,500 to 2,000 clones, none singletons.

The receptor's source is a C3H/HeJ mouse with alopecia areata. The strain's MHC type: H2-k. The rearrangement uses TRBV12-1 and TRBJ2-1, with TRBD2 matching over 12 bases. The specimen comprised skin, sampled at week 6. The covered CDR3 bases are TGTGCCAGCTCTCAGGACTGGGGGGGCTATGCT. It translates to CASSQDWGGYA. The complete CDR3 protein is CASSQDWGGYAEQFF. The entire variable domain, with the rest obtained from reference TRBV12-1 and TRBJ2-1, is as follows: DSGVVQSPRHIIKEKGGRSVLTCIPISGHSNVVWYQQTLGKELKFLIQHYEKVERDKGFLPSRFSVQQFDDYHSEMNMSALELEDSAMYFCASSQDWGGYAEQFFGPGTRLTVL.